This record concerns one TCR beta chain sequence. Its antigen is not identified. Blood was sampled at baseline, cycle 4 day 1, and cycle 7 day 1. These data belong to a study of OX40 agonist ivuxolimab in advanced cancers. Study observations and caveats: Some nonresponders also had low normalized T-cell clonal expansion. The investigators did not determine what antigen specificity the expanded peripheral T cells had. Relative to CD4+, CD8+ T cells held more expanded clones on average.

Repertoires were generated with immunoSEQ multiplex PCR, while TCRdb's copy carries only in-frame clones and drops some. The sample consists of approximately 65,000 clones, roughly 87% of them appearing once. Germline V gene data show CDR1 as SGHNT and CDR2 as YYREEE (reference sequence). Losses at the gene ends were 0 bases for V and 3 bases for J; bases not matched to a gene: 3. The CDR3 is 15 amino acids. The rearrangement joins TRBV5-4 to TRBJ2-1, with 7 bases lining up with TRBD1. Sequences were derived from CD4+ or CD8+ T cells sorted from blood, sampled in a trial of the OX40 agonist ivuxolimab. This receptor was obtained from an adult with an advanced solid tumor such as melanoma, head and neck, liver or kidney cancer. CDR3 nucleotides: TGTGCCAGCAGCTTGGGGCAGGGGGTCTACAATGAGCAGTTCTTC. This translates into CASSLGQGVYNEQFF.